This paragraph covers one TCR beta chain sequence. Antigen unknown. Each CDR3 protein is one row after TCRdb ran MiXCR on the 5' RACE reads. The sample lists roughly 30,000 distinct CDR3 sequences, 5.5% to 7% occurring once. This entry is derived from a study of neurological immune-mediated disorders. Study-wide results and caveats: Patients with HTLV-1-associated myelopathy showed the most TCR clonal expansion. Those with multiple sclerosis showed the least, falling below healthy controls.

Trimming removed 2 bases from V and 3 bases from J, with 11 bases in between. This CDR3 comprises 15 residues. Germline values: CDR1 WNHNN, CDR2 SYGVQD (reference sequence). The receptor was derived from a woman between 50 and 59 years old in good health. Sequencing used CD4+ T cells from blood. The V gene is TRBV10-1, the J gene TRBJ1-5; D uncertain. The DNA of the CDR3 is TGCGCCAGCAGTGAGAACGGGGAGTACAATCAGCCCCAGCATTTT. The encoded protein is CASSENGEYNQPQHF.